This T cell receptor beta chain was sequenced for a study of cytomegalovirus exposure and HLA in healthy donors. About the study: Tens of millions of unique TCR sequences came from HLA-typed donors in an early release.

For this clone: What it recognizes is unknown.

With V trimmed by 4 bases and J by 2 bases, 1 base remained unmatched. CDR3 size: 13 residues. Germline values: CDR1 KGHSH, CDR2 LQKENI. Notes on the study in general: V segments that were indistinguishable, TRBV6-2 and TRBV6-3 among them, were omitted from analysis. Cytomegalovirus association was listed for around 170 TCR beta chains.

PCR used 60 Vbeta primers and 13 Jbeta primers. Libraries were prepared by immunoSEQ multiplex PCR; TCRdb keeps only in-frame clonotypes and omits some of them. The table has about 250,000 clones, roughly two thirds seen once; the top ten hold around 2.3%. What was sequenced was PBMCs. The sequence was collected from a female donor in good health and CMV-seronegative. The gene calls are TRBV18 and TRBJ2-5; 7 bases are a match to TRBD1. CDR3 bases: TGTGCCAGCTCACTGGGACAGCAAGAGACCCAGTACTTC. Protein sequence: CASSLGQQETQYF. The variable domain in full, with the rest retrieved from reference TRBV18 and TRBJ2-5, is NAGVMQNPRHLVRRRGQEARLRCSPMKGHSHVYWYRQLPEEGLKFMVYLQKENIIDESGMPKERFSAEFPKEGPSILRIQQVVRGDSAAYFCASSLGQQETQYFGPGTRLLVL.